This T cell receptor (beta chain) was found in a study of response to subunit inactivated influenza vaccine. Regarding the study as a whole: Each seasonal influenza vaccination recruits few new T cells, the authors suggested.

TCRdb itself ran the RT-PCR reads through MiXCR, one entry per CDR3 protein. The sample carries fewer than 750,000 distinct CDR3 sequences, roughly 15% recorded once. This CDR3 is 16 amino acids long. V lost 3 bases and J lost 8; bases outside the gene matches: 6. In its sample, this clonotype was seen a few times. Antigen: not known. This rearrangement joins TRBV12-3 or TRBV12-4 to TRBJ1-6; 11 positions match TRBD1. The source was PBMCs from blood, collected less than 13 days after vaccination. The receptor comes from a man aged 50 to 59 who received an inactivated influenza vaccine. Here the CDR3 reads CASSLGTGGVYSPLHF. The DNA of the CDR3 is TGTGCCAGCAGTTTGGGGACAGGGGGAGTTTATTCACCCCTCCACTTT.